The T cell receptor (beta chain) described here comes from a study of blood T cell repertoires in COVID-19. TCRdb keeps only in-frame clones here, not all; method: immunoSEQ multiplex PCR. Altogether 210,000 or so clones are present, around four fifths being singletons, with the ten largest covering 2.8%. The germline gives CDR1 LNHDA, CDR2 SQIVND (reference sequence). V lost 5 bases and J lost 2; bases outside the gene matches: 4. The CDR3 length is 14 residues. About this clone itself: The same CDR3 also results from other DNA sequences found in this sample.

Sequenced material: peripheral blood. The TCR originated in a woman aged 80 or older with active or convalescent COVID-19. This chain joins TRBV19 and TRBJ2-7; 9 bases map to TRBD1. The CDR3 loop is CASSPGQGPYEQYF. CDR3 bases: TGTGCCAGTAGTCCGGGACAGGGCCCCTACGAGCAGTACTTC.